Sequencing of this TCR beta chain was carried out in a study of post-analysis software for immune sequencing data. Study-wide context: Included among the disease courses, which were recorded for the cohort, were relapsing-remitting, secondary progressive and progressive-relapsing multiple sclerosis.

From germline, CDR1 is WNHNN and CDR2 SYGVQD (reference sequence). The CDR3 consists of 13 residues. Broader study findings: TRBV5-6, TRBV5-1 and TRBV20-1 were among roughly 5 TRBV segments more frequent in patients than controls. The authors found that F measure strongly co-clustered same-batch samples. Versus controls, multiple sclerosis patients showed significantly lower diversity (normalized Chao1).

Concerning this clonotype itself: The antigen is not known. The junction and the germline gene differ at one end; a read error may be behind it.

The authors incorporated unique molecular identifiers into the TCR beta cDNA libraries. It was from roughly 0.93 to 9.6 million T cells that some 460,000 cDNA molecules came. TCRdb reanalysed the PCR reads using MiXCR and keeps one entry per CDR3 protein. The sample lists about half a million distinct CDR3 sequences; around 34% were seen once. V usage is TRBV10-1 and J usage is TRBJ2-3, with D unclear. The sequence was collected from a girl aged 2-17 years with multiple sclerosis. The sample comprised blood. The CDR3 DNA reads as TGCGCCAGCAGTGAAAGGGTCACAGACACGCAGTATTTT. This translates into CASSERVTDTQYF.